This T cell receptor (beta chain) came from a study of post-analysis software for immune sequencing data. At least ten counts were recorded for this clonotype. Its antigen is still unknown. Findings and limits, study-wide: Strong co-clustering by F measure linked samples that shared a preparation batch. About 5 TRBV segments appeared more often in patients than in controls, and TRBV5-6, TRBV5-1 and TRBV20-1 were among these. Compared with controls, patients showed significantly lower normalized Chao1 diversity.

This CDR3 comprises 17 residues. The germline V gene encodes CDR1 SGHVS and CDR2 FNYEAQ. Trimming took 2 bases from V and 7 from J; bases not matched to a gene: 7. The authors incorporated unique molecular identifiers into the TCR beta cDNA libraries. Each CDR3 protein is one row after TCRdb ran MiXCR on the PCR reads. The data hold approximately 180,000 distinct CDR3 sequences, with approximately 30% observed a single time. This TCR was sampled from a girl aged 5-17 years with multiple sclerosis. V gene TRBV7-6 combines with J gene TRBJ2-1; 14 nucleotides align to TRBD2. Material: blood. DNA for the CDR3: TGTGCCAGCAGCTTACGCCCTGGGACTAGCGGGAGTAATGAGCAGTTCTTC. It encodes CASSLRPGTSGSNEQFF.